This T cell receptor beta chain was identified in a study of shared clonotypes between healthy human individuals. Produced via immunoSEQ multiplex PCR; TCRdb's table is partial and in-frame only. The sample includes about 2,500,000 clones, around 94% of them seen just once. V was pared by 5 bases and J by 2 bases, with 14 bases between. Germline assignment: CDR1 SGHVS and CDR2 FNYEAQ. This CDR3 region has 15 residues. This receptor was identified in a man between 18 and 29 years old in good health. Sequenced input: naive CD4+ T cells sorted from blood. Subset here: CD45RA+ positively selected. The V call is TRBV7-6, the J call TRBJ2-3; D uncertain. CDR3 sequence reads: CASSPSSTLTDTQYF. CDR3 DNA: TGTGCCAGCAGCCCGAGTAGTACCCTCACAGATACGCAGTATTTT. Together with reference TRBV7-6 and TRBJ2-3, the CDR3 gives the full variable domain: GAGVSQSPRYKVTKRGQDVALRCDPISGHVSLYWYRQALGQGPEFLTYFNYEAQQDKSGLPNDRFSAERPEGSISTLTIQRTEQRDSAMYRCASSPSSTLTDTQYFGPGTRLTVL.